This is a list of T cell receptor beta chains from one sample in a study of blood T cells in healthy people across ages. MiXCR was run by TCRdb on the 5' RACE reads, yielding one entry per CDR3 protein. Of 550,000 to 600,000 distinct CDR3 sequences detected, around 48% appear once; the ten largest clones hold roughly 24%. What was sequenced was blood. The receptors were gathered from a man aged 80 or over in good health. Both conserved end residues are part of each CDR3. The size of a clone is reported for some rows only, either as once, few or many, or as a class for expanded clones.

CDR3aa | v_gene | abundance
CASSRRSITDTQYF | TRBV9 | -
CASSLRTGKLASEKLFF | TRBV11-2 | -
CTSSVEGVGGTEAFF | TRBV9 | -
CASGGLAGGHDSYEQYF | TRBV12-3/TRBV12-4 | -
CASSPHPGLDNEQFF | TRBV9 | few
CSALRGQVTDTQYF | TRBV20-1 | -
CASSYPKTRRTDTQYF | TRBV6-2/TRBV6-3 | -
CASSHGQSTEAFF | TRBV6-2/TRBV6-3 | -
CASRLGGISSYNEQFF | TRBV28 | -
CSARKLAGGLGSYNEQFF | TRBV20-1 | many
CASSQGSATPTDTQYF | TRBV5-1 | -
CASSFGGDYRGYTF | TRBV12-3/TRBV12-4 | once
CASSYMTSGSPNLAQYF | TRBV6-6 | many
CAWSVLAGGAGANVLTF | TRBV30 | -
CASSSGTVETQYF | TRBV6-2/TRBV6-3 | few
CASSLLRNTEAFF | TRBV6-5 | -
CASLRGSAPNLPLHF | TRBV6-6 | -
CATSKDRGGETQYF | TRBV15 | -
CASSSLGRIAETQYF | TRBV7-2 | -
CASSLTGSYNEQFF | TRBV7-9 | -
CSADRVFDNEQFF | TRBV20-1 | -
CASNQGALWYGYTF | TRBV6-1 | -
CASSWGEGLGSNEQFF | TRBV7-9 | -
CSAIRTRMGEKLFF | TRBV20-1 | -
CASRLMETQYF | TRBV12-3/TRBV12-4 | -
CASSSRQVEETQYF | TRBV7-9 | -
CASSLASPYGYTF | TRBV7-2 | -